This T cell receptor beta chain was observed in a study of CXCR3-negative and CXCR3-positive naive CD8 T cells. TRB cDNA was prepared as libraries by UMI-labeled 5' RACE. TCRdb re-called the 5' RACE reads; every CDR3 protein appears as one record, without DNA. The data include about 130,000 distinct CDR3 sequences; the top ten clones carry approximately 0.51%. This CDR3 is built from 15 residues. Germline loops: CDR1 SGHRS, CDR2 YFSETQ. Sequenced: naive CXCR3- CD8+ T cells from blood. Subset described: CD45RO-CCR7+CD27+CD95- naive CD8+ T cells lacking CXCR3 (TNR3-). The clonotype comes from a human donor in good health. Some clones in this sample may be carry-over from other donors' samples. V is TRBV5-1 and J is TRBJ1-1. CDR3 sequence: CASSLDQTLNTEAFF.